The 19 T cell receptor beta chains listed next were all sequenced from one sample in a study of blood T cell repertoires in COVID-19. Repertoires were generated with immunoSEQ multiplex PCR, while TCRdb's copy carries only in-frame clones and drops some. This sample carries 95,000 to 150,000 clones, roughly 89% of them seen once, and the ten largest clones take around 4.2%. Sequences were obtained from peripheral blood. Every receptor here comes from a man aged 40-49 years with acute or convalescent COVID-19.

CDR3 DNA: TGTGCCAGCAGCTTGCAGGTACAGGGTTCACCCCTCCACTTT. This sequence encodes CASSLQVQGSPLHF. V is TRBV5-4 and J is TRBJ1-6; TRBD1 is a possible D gene (6 bases). Germline loops: CDR1 SGHNT, CDR2 YYREEE (reference sequence). The CDR3 length is 14 residues. V dropped 1 base and J dropped 9 bases, with 11 bases sitting between them.

This chain links TRBV7-2 with TRBJ2-3; 10 nucleotides line up with TRBD2. CDR1 and CDR2 from the germline V gene are SGHTA and FQGNSA. Trimming took 5 bases from V and 1 from J; bases not matched to a gene: 9. CDR3 length: 17 amino acids. CDR3 nucleotide sequence: TGTGCCAGCAGCATAGATAGCGGGAGGCCACGCACAGATACGCAGTATTTT. It specifies CASSIDSGRPRTDTQYF.

The genes are TRBV5-1 and TRBJ2-7; 10 bases align to TRBD2. The CDR3 loop spans 15 amino acids. The trim removed 4 bases at V and 4 bases at J, leaving 8 bases unmatched. The germline CDR1 and CDR2 sequences are SGHRS and YFSETQ. The DNA for the CDR3 is TGCGCCAGCAGCGAAAGCGGGGGGGCAGTATACGAGCAGTACTTC. It specifies CASSESGGAVYEQYF.

The sample holds a few counts of this clone. This chain links TRBV5-6 with TRBJ1-2, with D perhaps matching TRBD1 (6 bases). The CDR3 is 13 residues long. Germline V gives CDR1 SGHDT, CDR2 YYEEEE. V lost 4 bases to trimming and J lost 2 bases, with 9 bases between them. The CDR3 sequence: CASSVDRNYGYTF. CDR3 DNA: TGTGCCAGCAGCGTGGACAGAAACTATGGCTACACCTTC.

The V gene is TRBV7-8, the J gene TRBJ1-3; unclear D gene. With 1 base removed from V and 2 bases from J, the gap between germline ends came to 6 bases. This CDR3 comprises 14 residues. The germline V gene has CDR1 SGHVS and CDR2 FQNEAQ. CDR3 amino acids: CASSLGTAGNTIYF. CDR3 bases: TGTGCCAGCAGCTTAGGGACTGCTGGAAACACCATATATTTT.

V gene TRBV5-1 combines with J gene TRBJ2-7, with TRBD1 as a possible D gene (6 bases). CDR1 is SGHRS, CDR2 YFSETQ, per germline. This CDR3 comprises 16 residues. The V end lost 0 bases, the J end lost 2 bases, and 15 bases lay between the germline ends. The CDR3 DNA follows: TGCGCCAGCAGCTTGGGGGGCCGGGACATTGCCTACGAGCAGTACTTC. Translating gives CASSLGGRDIAYEQYF.

The chain joins TRBV6-5 to TRBJ2-7, with D perhaps matching TRBD2 (5 bases). The V end lost 6 bases, the J end lost 3 bases, and 18 bases lay between the germline ends. Germline V gives CDR1 MNHEY, CDR2 SVGAGI. The CDR3 is 15 residues long. The CDR3 is CASSRREGIYYEQYF. CDR3 sequence (DNA): TGTGCCAGCAGCCGCCGGGAAGGAATTTACTACGAGCAGTACTTC.

The V gene is TRBV9, the J gene TRBJ2-7; possibly TRBD2 for D (6 bases). The CDR3 is 13 residues long. With 4 bases removed from V and 1 base from J, the gap between germline ends came to 9 bases. Germline values: CDR1 SGDLS, CDR2 YYNGEE. CDR3 amino acids: CASSSGGSYEQYF. The CDR3 DNA reads TGTGCCAGCAGCTCCGGAGGGTCCTACGAGCAGTACTTC.

V and J are TRBV6-6 and TRBJ2-5, with D possibly matching TRBD1 (6 bases). Trimming pared 5 bases from V and 7 bases from J, leaving 26 bases between. The length of the CDR3 is 17 residues. Germline-derived CDR1 and CDR2 are MNHNY and SVGAGI (reference sequence). The CDR3 nucleotides are TGTGCCAGCAGTCCGGGCCCCGGGACAACCTACCGAGGGACCCAGTACTTC. It encodes CASSPGPGTTYRGTQYF.

The chain employs TRBV9 and TRBJ2-1, with TRBD1 identical over 9 bases. V dropped 0 bases and J dropped 7; count of bases not matched to a gene: 5. The CDR3 has 15 residues. CDR1 is SGDLS, CDR2 YYNGEE, per germline. CDR3 in amino acids: CASSVVGQGFNEQFF. The CDR3 bases are TGTGCCAGCAGCGTAGTTGGACAGGGGTTTAATGAGCAGTTCTTC.

The chain carries TRBV6-6 and TRBJ2-1; 11 positions agree with TRBD2. The length of the CDR3 is 14 residues. Germline V lookup: CDR1 MNHNY, CDR2 SVGAGI (reference sequence). V dropped 10 bases and J dropped 9; count of bases not matched to a gene: 11. This chain's CDR3 is CATFVSGGAGEQFF. The CDR3 DNA is TGTGCCACCTTCGTTAGCGGGGGGGCTGGTGAGCAGTTCTTC.

This rearrangement joins TRBV29-1 to TRBJ1-2; 8 nucleotides agree with TRBD1. The J segment lost 7 bases and the V segment lost 1 base, leaving 8 bases of the junction unmatched. CDR1 SQVTM and CDR2 ANQGSEA come from the germline V gene. The CDR3 runs 14 residues. The chain's CDR3 is CSVEGVDRVSGYTF. The CDR3 DNA reads TGCAGCGTTGAAGGGGTGGACAGGGTATCTGGCTACACCTTC. Using reference TRBV29-1 and TRBJ1-2 for the parts outside the CDR3, the full variable domain is SAVISQKPSRDICQRGTSLTIQCQVDSQVTMMFWYRQQPGQSLTLIATANQGSEATYESGFVIDKFPISRPNLTFSTLTVSNMSPEDSSIYLCSVEGVDRVSGYTFGSGTRLTVV.

This chain links TRBV11-1 with TRBJ1-6, with 7 bases matching TRBD1. The V segment lost 1 base and the J segment 8 bases; nucleotides outside the gene matches: 5. Looked up from germline, CDR1 is SGHAT and CDR2 is FQDESV (reference sequence). The CDR3 is 15 amino acids. In DNA form, the CDR3 reads TGTGCCAGCAGCTTAGAGACAGGGCGGGATTCACCCCTCCACTTT. As protein: CASSLETGRDSPLHF.

The chain joins TRBV4-1 to TRBJ2-1; TRBD2 might be the D (6 bases). CDR3 size: 16 residues. The V gene's germline CDR1 is MGHRA and CDR2 YSYEKL. Trimming shortened V by 1 base and J by 1 base, and 11 bases separated the two germline ends. CDR3 in amino acids: CASSQVVGSSYNEQFF. The CDR3 DNA reads TGCGCCAGCAGCCAAGTTGTCGGGAGTTCCTACAATGAGCAGTTCTTC.

V is TRBV6-5 and J is TRBJ2-1; 9 bases fit TRBD2. CDR3 size: 15 residues. From germline, CDR1 is MNHEY and CDR2 SVGAGI. V trimming: 9 bases; J trimming: 7 bases; junction bases outside the gene matches: 13. This CDR3 reads CASSPFSGGTNEQFF. DNA of the CDR3: TGTGCCAGTTCTCCCTTTAGCGGGGGAACAAATGAGCAGTTCTTC.

The chain carries TRBV11-3 and TRBJ2-2, with D uncertain. Trimming removed 2 bases from V and 4 bases from J, with 5 bases in between. Germline CDR1 is SGHNT and CDR2 is YENEEA. This CDR3 has 13 amino acids. The CDR3 sequence: CASSLSRTGELFF. Here the CDR3 DNA reads TGTGCCAGCAGCTTATCCCGCACCGGGGAGCTGTTTTTT.

This clone was seen just once. The chain couples TRBV6-5 to TRBJ1-2, with D perhaps TRBD1 (6 bases). From germline, CDR1 is MNHEY and CDR2 SVGAGI. The V end lost 8 bases, the J end lost 8 bases, and 21 bases lay between the germline ends. The CDR3 sequence is 14 residues long. Here the CDR3 reads CASGRGGAEKGYTF. The CDR3 DNA sequence: TGTGCCAGCGGGAGGGGGGGGGCCGAAAAGGGCTACACCTTC.

The genes are TRBV27 and TRBJ2-3; TRBD1 aligns across 7 bases. In germline, CDR1 is MNHEY, CDR2 SMNVEV (reference sequence). The junction had 13 bases not matched to a gene; V was cut back by 6 bases and J by 7 bases. The CDR3 has 15 residues. CDR3 in DNA: TGTGCCAGCAGCCTGGACAGGATGACTCCGAATACGCAGTATTTT. Translating gives CASSLDRMTPNTQYF.

This chain links TRBV2 with TRBJ2-5; D is possibly TRBD2 (5 bases). Trimming shortened V by 4 bases and J by 4 bases, and 16 bases separated the two germline ends. Germline CDR1 reads SNHLY; CDR2 reads FYNNEI. The CDR3 runs 15 residues. CDR3 region: CASSVPAIALETQYF. CDR3 DNA sequence: TGTGCCAGCAGTGTCCCCGCCATAGCGTTAGAGACCCAGTACTTC.